These 23 T cell receptor beta chains were sequenced from one sample in a study of long-term antiretroviral therapy in people with HIV (dated by TCRdb to the early 2020s). The immunoSEQ hsTCRB v3.0 assay was used at survey level resolution to sequence the TRB variable region. TCRdb limited this immuneACCESS table to in-frame rearrangements with V and J called. A share of clones is missing; checked studies link under half to unresolved V genes, and the rest is unexplained. For this sample there are tens of thousands of clones; roughly 80% appear just once. Together, the top ten hold over 10% of the sample. The source was unsorted PBMCs, collected 0.3 years after starting antiretroviral therapy. The receptors derive from a young man with HIV.

The CDR3 DNA reads as TGTGCCAGCAGCCGGGGGGGTCGCTCCTACGAGCAGTACTTC. The encoded protein is CASSRGGRSYEQYF. The rearrangement joins TRBV9 to TRBJ2-7, with 8 bases identical to TRBD2. V lost 4 bases, J lost 0 bases, and 3 bases stayed unmatched. The CDR3 is made up of 14 amino acids. Germline CDR1 is SGDLS and CDR2 is YYNGEE.

This chain uses TRBV30 with TRBJ1-1, with D possibly TRBD1 on 5 matching bases. The V end was cut by 5 bases, the J end by 4 bases, with 20 bases between. The CDR3 sequence is 15 residues long. Per germline, CDR1 GTSNPN and CDR2 SVGIG (reference sequence). The CDR3 protein is CAWSTRRGLVTEAFF. The CDR3 region has the DNA TGTGCCTGGTCAACGAGGAGGGGTCTGGTCACTGAAGCTTTCTTT.

This chain uses TRBV6-1 with TRBJ1-5, with 9 bases lining up with TRBD1. Germline lookup yields CDR1 MNHNS and CDR2 SASEGT. The CDR3 consists of 14 residues. The junction had 6 bases not matched to a gene; V was cut back by 4 bases and J by 8 bases. The CDR3 region is CASSVGDRVEPQHF. The CDR3 region has the DNA TGTGCCAGCAGTGTGGGGGACAGGGTTGAGCCCCAGCATTTT.

The genes are TRBV7-9 and TRBJ1-3; tentative D call: TRBD1 (5 bases). Germline loops: CDR1 SEHNR, CDR2 FQNEAQ (reference sequence). The V end was cut by 2 bases, the J end by 0 bases, with 14 bases between. The CDR3 is made up of 17 amino acids. The CDR3 DNA follows: TGTGCCAGCAGCTTATCCCTAGACAGTTTCTCTGGAAACACCATATATTTT. This sequence encodes CASSLSLDSFSGNTIYF.

This clone was counted a few times. The chain joins TRBV5-8 to TRBJ2-7, with TRBD1 identical over 9 bases. Unmatched junction bases numbered 9, after V lost 0 bases and J lost 5 bases. Germline-derived CDR1 and CDR2 are SGHTS and YDEGEE. The CDR3 runs 16 residues. The CDR3 region has the DNA TGTGCCAGCAGCTTGGGGTATGGGACAGGGATACACGAGCAGTACTTC. This encodes CASSLGYGTGIHEQYF. Full variable domain (outside the CDR3, taken from reference TRBV5-8 and TRBJ2-7): EAGVTQSPTHLIKTRGQQATLRCSPISGHTSVYWYQQALGLGLQFLLWYDEGEERNRGNFPPRFSGRQFPNYSSELNVNALELEDSALYLCASSLGYGTGIHEQYFGPGTRLTVT.

V usage is TRBV6-6 and J usage is TRBJ2-7; 8 bases line up with TRBD2. V lost 9 bases and J lost 4; bases outside the gene matches: 2. In germline, CDR1 is MNHNY, CDR2 SVGAGI (reference sequence). The CDR3 runs 11 residues. The CDR3 coding sequence is TGTGCCAGTAGCGGGACTTACGAGCAGTACTTC. Protein product: CASSGTYEQYF.

The rearrangement joins TRBV6-5 to TRBJ1-1; a possible D gene is TRBD1 (6 bases). V was shortened by 2 bases and J by 5 bases, with 12 bases between the two germline ends. CDR1 MNHEY and CDR2 SVGAGI come from the germline V gene. This CDR3 has 14 amino acids. The DNA of the CDR3 is TGTGCCAGCAGTTACGGGGGCGAATGGACTGAAGCTTTCTTT. It translates to CASSYGGEWTEAFF.

V and J are TRBV28 and TRBJ2-1; 14 bases fit TRBD2. The CDR3 spans 17 residues. Losses at the gene ends were 5 bases for V and 3 bases for J; bases not matched to a gene: 6. The germline CDR1 and CDR2 sequences are MDHEN and SYDVKM. DNA of the CDR3: TGTGCCAGCAGTGGGGGACTAGCGGGAGCGTACTACAATGAGCAGTTCTTC. The encoded protein is CASSGGLAGAYYNEQFF.

J is TRBJ2-7 and V is TRBV9; D is ambiguous. Germline V gene data show CDR1 as SGDLS and CDR2 as YYNGEE. CDR3 length: 15 amino acids. V was shortened by 0 bases and J by 3 bases, with 13 bases between the two germline ends. This CDR3 is CASSVGQTLIYEQYF. In nucleotides, the CDR3 is TGTGCCAGCAGCGTAGGACAAACGCTCATCTACGAGCAGTACTTC. The variable domain in full, with the rest retrieved from reference TRBV9 and TRBJ2-7, is DSGVTQTPKHLITATGQRVTLRCSPRSGDLSVYWYQQSLDQGLQFLIQYYNGEERAKGNILERFSAQQFPDLHSELNLSSLELGDSALYFCASSVGQTLIYEQYFGPGTRLTVT.

The chain combines TRBV6-1 with TRBJ1-3; D unresolved. CDR1 is MNHNS, CDR2 SASEGT, per germline. Between the trimmed V and J ends, which lost 2 bases and 4 bases, there was a span of 12 bases. There are 15 residues in the CDR3. CDR3: CASSESAFGGNTIYF. Here the CDR3 DNA reads TGTGCCAGCAGTGAATCGGCTTTCGGGGGAAACACCATATATTTT.

The chain is built from TRBV4-1 and TRBJ2-7; 14 positions agree with TRBD2. Germline V lookup: CDR1 MGHRA, CDR2 YSYEKL. V shed 7 bases, J shed 6 bases, and the junction held 5 bases outside the gene matches. The length of the CDR3 is 14 residues. The CDR3 coding sequence is TGCGCCAGCACAAAGGGACTAGCGGGAGTCGAGCAGTACTTC. Amino acid sequence: CASTKGLAGVEQYF.

The chain is built from TRBV5-6 and TRBJ2-5; D is unresolved. Germline V gives CDR1 SGHDT, CDR2 YYEEEE. V lost 3 bases and J lost 1, with 16 bases in between. The CDR3 has 16 residues. The CDR3 reads CASSYFVSGLQETQYF. CDR3 nucleotides: TGTGCCAGCAGCTACTTCGTTTCGGGCCTCCAAGAGACCCAGTACTTC.

The sample holds a few counts of this clone. The rearrangement uses TRBV2 and TRBJ2-5, with D possibly matching TRBD2 (6 bases). V gave up 2 bases and J gave up 3 bases, with 16 bases separating them. Germline CDR1 reads SNHLY; CDR2 reads FYNNEI. CDR3 length: 16 amino acids. The CDR3 DNA follows: TGTGCCAGCAGTGAACTAGCGCCCAGATTGGAAGAGACCCAGTACTTC. Protein: CASSELAPRLEETQYF.

The rearrangement uses TRBV5-1 and TRBJ1-1, with 7 bases identical to TRBD1. From germline, CDR1 is SGHRS and CDR2 YFSETQ. Germline trimming cut 4 bases from V and 3 bases from J; bases unmatched to any gene: 6. This CDR3 has 14 amino acids. The CDR3 nucleotides are TGCGCCAGCAGCAAAGGGGGCTGGGACACTGAAGCTTTCTTT. It is translated as CASSKGGWDTEAFF.

V is TRBV4-2 and J is TRBJ2-7; 13 bases match TRBD2. This CDR3 has 15 residues. The junction had 0 bases not matched to a gene; V was cut back by 1 base and J by 3 bases. The germline V gene encodes CDR1 LGHNA and CDR2 YNFKEQ. CDR3 sequence: CASSQGTSGGYEQYF. Written as DNA, the CDR3 is TGTGCCAGCAGCCAAGGGACTAGCGGGGGCTACGAGCAGTACTTC.

CDR3 nucleotide sequence: TGTGCCAGCAGTGAAACCGGGACAGCCCGTTACGAGCAGTACTTC. Encoded protein: CASSETGTARYEQYF. The chain combines TRBV6-1 with TRBJ2-7; TRBD1 agrees at 7 bases. V lost 2 bases and J lost 4; bases outside the gene matches: 8. The CDR3 extends over 15 amino acids. Germline CDR1 is MNHNS and CDR2 is SASEGT.

The CDR3 region is CASSPGTGREQYF. In DNA form, the CDR3 reads TGTGCCAGCTCCCCAGGGACAGGGCGCGAGCAGTACTTC. The V and J genes are TRBV18 and TRBJ2-7, with 9 bases lining up with TRBD1. V shed 6 bases and J 6 bases; nucleotides not matched to a gene: 6. Looked up from germline, CDR1 is KGHSH and CDR2 is LQKENI. The CDR3 length is 13 residues. Complete variable domain (other parts from reference TRBV18 and TRBJ2-7): NAGVMQNPRHLVRRRGQEARLRCSPMKGHSHVYWYRQLPEEGLKFMVYLQKENIIDESGMPKERFSAEFPKEGPSILRIQQVVRGDSAAYFCASSPGTGREQYFGPGTRLTVT.

The table lists this clone with a count of one. V is TRBV7-9 and J is TRBJ2-5; 7 positions match TRBD1. The germline V gene encodes CDR1 SEHNR and CDR2 FQNEAQ (reference sequence). V shed 4 bases, J shed 5 bases, and the junction held 7 bases outside the gene matches. CDR3 length: 14 amino acids. The CDR3 nucleotides read TGTGCCAGCAGCTCAAACAGGGGTTGGGAGACCCAGTACTTC. Translating gives CASSSNRGWETQYF.

The gene calls are TRBV30 and TRBJ2-1; TRBD1 matches 11 bases. J lost 4 bases, V lost 2 bases, and 4 bases had no gene match. The CDR3 consists of 15 residues. Germline V gene lookup returns CDR1 GTSNPN and CDR2 SVGIG (reference sequence). This chain's CDR3 is CAWSRDRGTYNEQFF. CDR3 in DNA: TGTGCCTGGAGTAGGGACAGGGGGACTTACAATGAGCAGTTCTTC.

The V and J genes are TRBV30 and TRBJ1-2; 7 positions agree with TRBD1. The CDR3 is made up of 13 amino acids. With V trimmed by 0 bases and J by 10 bases, 8 bases remained unmatched. Per the germline V gene, CDR1 is GTSNPN and CDR2 is SVGIG (reference sequence). The CDR3: CAWSVTTGIDYTF. Written as DNA, the CDR3 is TGTGCCTGGAGTGTGACGACAGGGATTGACTACACCTTC.

The rearrangement joins TRBV19 to TRBJ1-1; D not resolved. The V and J ends lost 4 bases and 0 bases respectively, with 12 bases between them. The CDR3 runs to 15 residues. Germline V CDR1 and CDR2: LNHDA, SQIVND (reference sequence). CDR3 sequence: CASSTVSWVNTEAFF. The CDR3 DNA is TGTGCCAGTAGTACAGTATCCTGGGTGAACACTGAAGCTTTCTTT.

The J gene is TRBJ1-2, the V gene TRBV19; no clear D gene. The germline V gene encodes CDR1 LNHDA and CDR2 SQIVND (reference sequence). CDR3 length: 11 amino acids. V was trimmed by 4 bases and J by 4 bases, leaving 4 bases between them. The CDR3 DNA reads as TGTGCCAGTAGTACTGGCTATGGCTACACCTTC. As protein: CASSTGYGYTF.

This clone was seen only once. CDR3 DNA sequence: TGTGCCAGCCGAGTCGGGGGGGGCACAGATACGCAGTATTTT. Protein sequence: CASRVGGGTDTQYF. The chain joins TRBV19 to TRBJ2-3; TRBD2 agrees at 8 bases. Per the germline V gene, CDR1 is LNHDA and CDR2 is SQIVND (reference sequence). Trimming cost V 9 bases and J 1 base; bases outside gene matches: 6. The CDR3 is 14 residues long.